The next 26 T cell receptor beta chains were all read from a single sample in a study of OX40 agonist ivuxolimab in advanced cancers. TCRdb's copy holds only in-frame clones and misses some; the assay was immunoSEQ multiplex PCR. The repertoire holds approximately 38,000 clones, with roughly 80% as singletons. The starting material was CD4+ or CD8+ T cells sorted from blood, obtained in a trial of the OX40 agonist ivuxolimab. These receptor sequences come from an adult with an advanced solid tumor such as melanoma, head and neck, liver or kidney cancer.

The rearrangement joins TRBV4-1 to TRBJ2-7; the match to TRBD1 covers 11 bases. The CDR3 consists of 15 residues. Trimming at V came to 5 bases and at J to 6 bases, leaving 9 bases not matched to a gene. CDR1 is MGHRA, CDR2 YSYEKL, per germline. CDR3 DNA: TGCGCCAGCAGCGAAACCGGGACAGGGGGGTCCGAGCAGTACTTC. It codes for CASSETGTGGSEQYF.

This clone was counted once. The chain combines TRBV11-2 with TRBJ2-1; perhaps TRBD2 as D (6 bases). CDR1 is SGHAT and CDR2 is FQNNGV in the germline V gene. The ends were cut back, 4 bases at V and 2 bases at J, with 9 bases in the middle. CDR3 length equals 14 residues. The CDR3 DNA follows: TGTGCCAGCAGCTCCGGGAGAACCTACAATGAGCAGTTCTTC. It is translated as CASSSGRTYNEQFF.

This clone showed up just once. The chain recombines TRBV7-2 with TRBJ2-7; 8 bases line up with TRBD1. The junction had 7 bases not matched to a gene; V was cut back by 7 bases and J by 2 bases. This CDR3 has 14 amino acids. Germline CDR1 and CDR2: SGHTA and FQGNSA. CDR3 protein: CASTRQGQPYEQYF. The DNA for the CDR3 is TGTGCCAGCACCCGACAGGGGCAACCCTACGAGCAGTACTTC.

This chain uses TRBV7-2 with TRBJ1-2; D possibly corresponds to TRBD1 (6 bases). V shed 1 base and J shed 7 bases, with 19 bases lying between them. CDR1 and CDR2 (germline): SGHTA, FQGNSA. The CDR3 has 16 residues. The CDR3 spells CASSLGTAGAKTGYTF. Written as DNA, the CDR3 is TGTGCCAGCAGCTTAGGGACGGCAGGGGCCAAGACTGGCTACACCTTC.

The chain joins TRBV28 to TRBJ2-2, with D possibly matching TRBD1 (6 bases). The CDR3 has 15 residues. From germline, CDR1 is MDHEN and CDR2 SYDVKM. The V end lost 7 bases, the J end lost 4 bases, and 16 bases lay between the germline ends. The chain's CDR3 is CASTITGSGTGELFF. CDR3 nucleotides: TGTGCCAGCACCATAACAGGGAGTGGCACCGGGGAGCTGTTTTTT. Full variable domain (remainder filled in from reference TRBV28 and TRBJ2-2): DVKVTQSSRYLVKRTGEKVFLECVQDMDHENMFWYRQDPGLGLRLIYFSYDVKMKEKGDIPEGYSVSREKKERFSLILESASTNQTSMYLCASTITGSGTGELFFGEGSRLTVL.

This chain joins TRBV5-6 and TRBJ2-2; 12 positions agree with TRBD2. Germline loops: CDR1 SGHDT, CDR2 YYEEEE. The CDR3 has 17 residues. V lost 2 bases to trimming and J lost 7 bases; unmatched junction nucleotides: 9. This CDR3 is CASSFWLAGGPGGELFF. The CDR3 DNA follows: TGTGCCAGCAGCTTTTGGCTAGCGGGAGGGCCGGGCGGGGAGCTGTTTTTT.

The rearrangement links TRBV6-5 to TRBJ1-3; 10 bases match TRBD1. Germline lookup yields CDR1 MNHEY and CDR2 SVGAGI. The CDR3 contains 16 residues. Germline trimming cut 4 bases from V and 8 bases from J; bases unmatched to any gene: 11. The CDR3 sequence: CASSSQGTGESDTIYF. In DNA form, the CDR3 reads TGTGCCAGCAGTTCCCAAGGGACAGGGGAGAGTGACACCATATATTTT.

This clone was seen a few times. J is TRBJ1-5 and V is TRBV5-1; D is perhaps TRBD1 (6 bases). This CDR3 spans 15 amino acids. Trimming removed 4 bases from V and 5 bases from J, with 16 bases in between. Germline CDR1 is SGHRS and CDR2 is YFSETQ. The chain's CDR3 is CASSLDGGRHQPQHF. The CDR3 coding sequence is TGCGCCAGCAGCCTGGATGGGGGGCGTCATCAGCCCCAGCATTTT.

The chain joins TRBV7-6 to TRBJ2-1; the D gene is possibly TRBD1 (6 bases). Germline V lookup: CDR1 SGHVS, CDR2 FNYEAQ. V lost 5 bases and J lost 4, with 9 bases in between. The CDR3 spans 13 residues. The DNA for the CDR3 is TGTGCCAGCAGCCAAGGACAGTACAATGAGCAGTTCTTC. Its translation: CASSQGQYNEQFF.

The chain carries TRBV18 and TRBJ2-1; 14 nucleotides agree with TRBD2. Germline-derived CDR1 and CDR2 are KGHSH and LQKENI. The CDR3 sequence is 18 residues long. With V trimmed by 3 bases and J by 1 base, 5 bases remained unmatched. CDR3 region: CASSPGTSGSPSYNEQFF. The DNA for the CDR3 is TGTGCCAGCTCACCGGGGACTAGCGGGAGCCCTTCCTACAATGAGCAGTTCTTC. Supplemented by reference TRBV18 and TRBJ2-1, the full variable domain reads NAGVMQNPRHLVRRRGQEARLRCSPMKGHSHVYWYRQLPEEGLKFMVYLQKENIIDESGMPKERFSAEFPKEGPSILRIQQVVRGDSAAYFCASSPGTSGSPSYNEQFFGPGTRLTVL.

The chain links TRBV25-1 to TRBJ2-4; TRBD1 aligns across 8 bases. J was trimmed by 7 bases and V by 3 bases; bases with no gene match: 2. Per germline, CDR1 MGHDK and CDR2 SYGVNS. CDR3 size: 13 residues. CDR3 nucleotide sequence: TGTGCCAGCAGTGAGACAGGGGTGAACATTCAGTACTTC. Protein: CASSETGVNIQYF.

CDR3: CAWSARTGFRSYEQYF. The CDR3 bases are TGTGCCTGGAGTGCCCGGACAGGATTTCGCTCCTACGAGCAGTACTTC. This sequence joins TRBV30 and TRBJ2-7; 7 bases fit TRBD1. Germline CDR1 and CDR2: GTSNPN and SVGIG (reference sequence). V lost 1 base to trimming and J lost 0 bases; unmatched junction nucleotides: 9. This CDR3 region has 16 residues.

The J gene is TRBJ2-3, the V gene TRBV18, with D unclear. This CDR3 is 16 amino acids long. V dropped 6 bases and J dropped 0 bases, with 16 bases sitting between them. CDR1 is KGHSH, CDR2 LQKENI, per germline. CDR3 sequence reads: CASSTDQEASTDTQYF. CDR3 nucleotides: TGTGCCAGCTCCACTGACCAGGAAGCAAGCACAGATACGCAGTATTTT.

The J gene is TRBJ2-5, the V gene TRBV4-3; D remains ambiguous. This CDR3 has 14 amino acids. Between the trimmed V and J ends, which lost 0 bases and 3 bases, there was a span of 8 bases. Germline values: CDR1 LGHNA, CDR2 YSLEER. DNA for the CDR3: TGCGCCAGCAGCCAAGATGTGGGTGAAGAGACCCAGTACTTC. Residues: CASSQDVGEETQYF.

This chain joins TRBV23-1 and TRBJ2-7, with 8 nucleotides matching TRBD2. TRBV23-1 has ORF status, its function being uncertain. The ends lost 7 bases at V and 2 bases at J; junction bases unmatched: 4. The CDR3 covers 13 residues. Written as DNA, the CDR3 is TGCGCCAGCACCCGGGGGGGGGCCTACGAGCAGTACTTC. Its translation: CASTRGGAYEQYF.

This chain uses TRBV5-1 with TRBJ2-1; D is uncertain. V shed 4 bases and J shed 8 bases, with 19 bases lying between them. CDR1 SGHRS and CDR2 YFSETQ come from the germline V gene. The CDR3 is 15 amino acids. The CDR3 DNA reads as TGCGCCAGCAGCCTGCTAGTTACTGGTAGTCATGAGCAGTTCTTC. Amino acid sequence: CASSLLVTGSHEQFF.

The rearrangement links TRBV2 to TRBJ2-5; 13 positions match TRBD2. The trim removed 6 bases at V and 4 bases at J, leaving 5 bases unmatched. Germline CDR1 and CDR2: SNHLY and FYNNEI. CDR3 size: 15 residues. The CDR3 region has the DNA TGTGCCAGCAGGGGGACTAGCGGGATGGGAGAGACCCAGTACTTC. Its protein is CASRGTSGMGETQYF.

CDR3 sequence reads: CASSSPRGGINEQFF. The CDR3 coding sequence is TGTGCCAGCAGCTCCCCTCGGGGGGGGATAAATGAGCAGTTCTTC. This chain connects TRBV7-2 to TRBJ2-1, with 8 nucleotides matching TRBD2. This CDR3 region has 15 residues. CDR1 and CDR2 from the germline V gene are SGHTA and FQGNSA. Trimming took 4 bases from V and 7 from J; bases not matched to a gene: 9.

DNA of the CDR3: TGTGCCAGCAGTTTAGACCCCACAGGGGCCTATGGCTACACCTTC. Encoded protein: CASSLDPTGAYGYTF. This chain joins TRBV6-6 and TRBJ1-2; 7 bases match TRBD1. CDR1 is MNHNY, CDR2 SVGAGI, per germline (reference sequence). V dropped 4 bases and J dropped 4; count of bases not matched to a gene: 9. CDR3 length: 15 residues.

The V and J genes are TRBV6-6 and TRBJ2-7; 10 bases fit TRBD1. This CDR3 comprises 15 residues. The germline gives CDR1 MNHNY, CDR2 SVGAGI (reference sequence). Trimming removed 0 bases from V and 4 bases from J; junction bases left unmatched: 3. DNA of the CDR3: TGTGCCAGCAGTTACTCGACAGGGGGCGGATACGAGCAGTACTTC. The encoded protein is CASSYSTGGGYEQYF.

The rearrangement links TRBV7-2 to TRBJ2-1; either TRBD1 or TRBD2 may fit D (5 bases each). The germline V gene has CDR1 SGHTA and CDR2 FQGNSA. Trimming shortened V by 0 bases and J by 8 bases, and 17 bases separated the two germline ends. The CDR3 is 16 amino acids. Here the CDR3 DNA reads TGTGCCAGCAGCTTAGCGCAAGGGACCTTAGGCGATGAGCAGTTCTTC. Translating it yields CASSLAQGTLGDEQFF.

This chain links TRBV30 with TRBJ1-1, with TRBD1 matching over 7 bases. The length of the CDR3 is 15 residues. Germline V CDR1 and CDR2: GTSNPN, SVGIG (reference sequence). V gave up 3 bases and J gave up 1 base; unmatched junction bases: 8. The CDR3 region is CAWSAPNRGNTEAFF. CDR3 DNA: TGTGCCTGGAGCGCCCCTAACAGGGGGAACACTGAAGCTTTCTTT.

The chain combines TRBV5-1 with TRBJ2-1; 12 bases agree with TRBD1. The CDR3 loop spans 15 amino acids. J lost 7 bases, V lost 4 bases, and 6 bases had no gene match. Germline CDR1 SGHRS, CDR2 YFSETQ. The CDR3 nucleotides read TGCGCCAGCAGCAACCGGGACAGGGGGCGGAATGAGCAGTTCTTC. Its protein product is CASSNRDRGRNEQFF.

The chain links TRBV28 to TRBJ1-4; D unclear. The CDR3 has 14 residues. Germline V lookup: CDR1 MDHEN, CDR2 SYDVKM. V was shortened by 5 bases and J by 8 bases, with 15 bases between the two germline ends. The CDR3 loop is CASSPPPRREKLFF. In nucleotides, the CDR3 is TGTGCCAGCAGTCCGCCCCCCCGACGGGAAAAACTGTTTTTT.

In this sample, this clone turned up a few times. V gene TRBV30 combines with J gene TRBJ2-1; D gene ambiguous. The CDR3 sequence is 13 residues long. Per germline, CDR1 GTSNPN and CDR2 SVGIG (reference sequence). The ends were cut back, 0 bases at V and 8 bases at J, with 11 bases in the middle. Written as DNA, the CDR3 is TGTGCCTGGAGTGTCCGGAATCGCGATGAGCAGTTCTTC. It specifies CAWSVRNRDEQFF.

This rearrangement joins TRBV2 to TRBJ2-5; D may be TRBD2 (5 bases). The end of the DNA aligns better with TRBJ2-7, so the J call may be wrong. This CDR3 spans 14 amino acids. CDR1 SNHLY and CDR2 FYNNEI come from the germline V gene. CDR3 DNA: TGTGCCAGCAAGGTGGCTAGCCAGCCCTACGAGCAGTACTTC. As protein: CASKVASQPYEQYF.